The entry below describes one TCR beta chain. These data originate in a study of blood T cell repertoires in COVID-19. At the level of the study: The samples span acute and convalescent COVID-19 from the United States, Italy and Spain. T cells, B-cell-depleted T cells, or PBMCs supplied cDNA or gDNA.

This table comes from immunoSEQ multiplex PCR, and its TCRdb copy is limited to in-frame clones, with some not included. The sample includes roughly 340,000 clones, over 75% seen only once; the top ten take 1%. Germline CDR1 reads SQVTM; CDR2 reads ANQGSEA. Trimming removed 7 bases at V and 4 bases at J, with 17 bases between. The CDR3 is 14 amino acids. Assignments of participants to cohorts depended upon their own reported clinical history. Sample: PBMCs or T cells enriched from blood (not recorded which). The TCR sequence derives from a young man who had recovered from COVID-19. V gene TRBV29-1 combines with J gene TRBJ2-1; D gene ambiguous. CDR3 DNA: TGCAGCGCCCGACATGAGAAGGAATACAATGAGCAGTTCTTC. Amino acid sequence: CSARHEKEYNEQFF.